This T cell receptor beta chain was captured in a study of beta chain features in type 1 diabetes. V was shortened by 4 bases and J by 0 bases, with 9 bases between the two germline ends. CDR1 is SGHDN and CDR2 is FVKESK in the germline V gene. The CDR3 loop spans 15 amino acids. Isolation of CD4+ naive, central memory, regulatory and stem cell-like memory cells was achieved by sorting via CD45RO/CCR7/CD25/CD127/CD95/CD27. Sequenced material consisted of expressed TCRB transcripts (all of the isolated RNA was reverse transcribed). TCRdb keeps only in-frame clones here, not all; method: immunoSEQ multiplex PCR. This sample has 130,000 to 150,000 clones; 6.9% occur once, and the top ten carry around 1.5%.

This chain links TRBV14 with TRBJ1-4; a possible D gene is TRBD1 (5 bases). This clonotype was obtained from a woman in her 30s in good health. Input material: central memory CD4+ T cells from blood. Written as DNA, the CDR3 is TGTGCCAGCAGCCTAAGACAGACAACTAATGAAAAACTGTTTTTT. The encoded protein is CASSLRQTTNEKLFF.